The rows below give T cell receptor beta chains drawn from one sample of a study of cytomegalovirus exposure and HLA in healthy donors. Measured with immunoSEQ multiplex PCR; TCRdb has only the in-frame clones, and not every one. The sample lists approximately 190,000 clones; 81% were seen once. Material: PBMCs. These receptors came from a man in his forties in good health and CMV-seropositive. Each CDR3 is given with its conserved first and last residue. Fields, in order: V gene, J gene, clone size, D gene, CDR3 DNA, CDR3 protein. D genes are given only for firm matches. Clone size, where shown, is once, few, many, or a class for clones that have expanded.

V: TRBV6-5; J: TRBJ2-3; size: .; D: TRBD1; DNA: TGTGCCAGCAGTTTTCAGGGGGCAAATTTTGATACGCAGTATTTT; CDR3: CASSFQGANFDTQYF
V: TRBV28; J: TRBJ2-1; size: .; D: .; DNA: TGTGCCAACTCGACTATAGCGGAAAGCTCCTACAATGAGCAGTTCTTC; CDR3: CANSTIAESSYNEQFF
V: TRBV6-5; J: TRBJ1-2; size: few; D: .; DNA: TGTGCCAGCAGGCAGGGTGCTAACTATGGCTACACCTTC; CDR3: CASRQGANYGYTF
V: TRBV6-5; J: TRBJ2-5; size: .; D: TRBD2; DNA: TGTGCCAGCAGAGCCAGCGGGAGGTCCCAAGAGACCCAGTACTTC; CDR3: CASRASGRSQETQYF
V: TRBV28; J: TRBJ1-5; size: .; D: TRBD1; DNA: TGTGCCAGCAGCACCGATAGCAGGGGGATAAGCAATCAGCCCCAGCATTTT; CDR3: CASSTDSRGISNQPQHF
V: TRBV18; J: TRBJ1-1; size: .; D: TRBD1; DNA: TGTGCCAGCTCACCACCAACAGGGGGTGGGAACACTGAAGCTTTCTTT; CDR3: CASSPPTGGGNTEAFF
V: TRBV18; J: TRBJ1-2; size: .; D: .; DNA: TGTGCCAGCTCACCGAGGACTGATAACTATGGCTACACCTTC; CDR3: CASSPRTDNYGYTF
V: TRBV18; J: TRBJ2-3; size: .; D: .; DNA: TGTGCCAGCTCACCGTTTAGTAGTGGCGGGGGCACAGATACGCAGTATTTT; CDR3: CASSPFSSGGGTDTQYF
V: TRBV25-1; J: TRBJ2-3; size: once; D: TRBD2; DNA: TGTGCCAGCAAACTAGCGGGGGCGGGAGATACGCAGTATTTT; CDR3: CASKLAGAGDTQYF
V: TRBV9; J: TRBJ1-4; size: .; D: .; DNA: TGTGCCAGCAGCGCACAGGGTGCAACTAATGAAAAACTGTTTTTT; CDR3: CASSAQGATNEKLFF
V: TRBV7-9; J: TRBJ2-5; size: once; D: TRBD1; DNA: TGTGCCAGCAGGACAGGGGGCCGGGAGACCCAGTACTTC; CDR3: CASRTGGRETQYF
V: TRBV10-3; J: TRBJ2-3; size: .; D: .; DNA: TGTGCCATCAGTGAAGGGGCTAACACAGATACGCAGTATTTT; CDR3: CAISEGANTDTQYF
V: TRBV7-8; J: TRBJ2-1; size: once; D: .; DNA: TGTGCCAGCAGCTTCCGCGCCGGCTCCTACAATGAGCAGTTCTTC; CDR3: CASSFRAGSYNEQFF
V: TRBV29-1; J: TRBJ1-1; size: .; D: .; DNA: TGCAGCGTTGAGAGGGGGGGGACTGAAGCTTTCTTT; CDR3: CSVERGGTEAFF
V: TRBV4-1; J: TRBJ2-6; size: .; D: .; DNA: TGCGCCAGCAGCCAAGTATACTCTGGGGCCAACGTCCTGACTTTC; CDR3: CASSQVYSGANVLTF
V: TRBV14; J: TRBJ2-1; size: .; D: .; DNA: TGTGCCAGCAGCCAAGATTGGCGGGATGAGCAGTTCTTC; CDR3: CASSQDWRDEQFF
V: TRBV27; J: TRBJ2-6; size: few; D: .; DNA: TGTGCCAGCCGCCCTACTACCTCTGGGGCCAACGTCCTGACTTTC; CDR3: CASRPTTSGANVLTF
V: TRBV6-5; J: TRBJ2-7; size: .; D: .; DNA: TGTGCCAGCAGTGTCTTTGGGGCAGGGTGTTACGAGCAGTACTTC; CDR3: CASSVFGAGCYEQYF